The rows below give T cell receptor beta chains drawn from one sample of a study of blood T cell repertoires in COVID-19. Some clones are missing from TCRdb's copy, which holds only in-frame ones; the method was immunoSEQ multiplex PCR. The data hold about 250,000 clones, with more than 70% observed a single time. Sequencing input: peripheral blood. The receptors were sampled from a young woman with COVID-19, enrolled during active disease. CDR3s include the opening cysteine and the closing phenylalanine or tryptophan. The D gene is left open where the match is weak.

>TRBJ1-2|TRBV18|NA
TGTGCCAGCTCACCAGAGGACACCTCTAACTATGGCTACACCTTC
CASSPEDTSNYGYTF
>TRBJ2-1|TRBV2|TRBD2
TGTGCCAGCAGCTTAACCCGGGGACGCACCCGGGGGGGGCAGTTCTTC
CASSLTRGRTRGGQFF
>TRBJ1-3|TRBV19|NA
TGTGCCAGCGGAGGGCGGCGGCCTCTCGGTGGAAACACCATATATTTT
CASGGRRPLGGNTIYF
>TRBJ1-1|TRBV6-5|NA
TGTGCCAGCAGTTACTCGTACCGGGACACGAGGGCTTTCTTT
CASSYSYRDTRAFF
>TRBJ2-7|TRBV4-3|TRBD1
TGCGCCAGCAGCCAAGCGACAGGGTACCCGTACGAGCAGTACTTC
CASSQATGYPYEQYF
>TRBJ2-3|TRBV7-9|TRBD1
TGTGCCAGCAGCTTAGTAGGACAGGGGAGGACGCAGTATTTT
CASSLVGQGRTQYF
>TRBJ1-2|TRBV28|NA
TGTGCCAGCAGTTACGAGAGGACACTTGGCTACACCTTC
CASSYERTLGYTF
>TRBJ1-6|TRBV6-5|NA
TGTGCCAGCAGCTCCCCCTGGGGGGTTGGTTCACCCCTCCACTTT
CASSSPWGVGSPLHF
>TRBJ1-2|TRBV28|NA
TGTGCCAGCAGTTTTATAGCTGGCAGGGTGTATGGCTACACCTTC
CASSFIAGRVYGYTF
>TRBJ2-5|TRBV9|TRBD2
TGTGCCAGCAGCGTAGCGGGGGGGCAGGGAGAGACCCAGTACTTC
CASSVAGGQGETQYF
>TRBJ1-5|TRBV4-3|NA
TGCGCCAGCAGCCAGTTCTTGACAGGTAATAGCAATCAGCCCCAGCATTTT
CASSQFLTGNSNQPQHF
>TRBJ2-5|TRBV28|NA
TGTGCCAGCAGTAGACAGGCGTCCCAGTACTTC
CASSRQASQYF
>TRBJ1-1|TRBV18|NA
TGTGCCAGCTCACCTCAGGTCGAAGCTTTCTTT
CASSPQVEAFF
>TRBJ1-2|TRBV28|TRBD1
TGTGCCAGCAGTTCACCTCTCCGGGACAGGGGGCAACCGGATGGCTACACCTTC
CASSSPLRDRGQPDGYTF
>TRBJ2-1|TRBV18|NA
TGTGCCAGCTCACCATTGGGGCGGACCTACAATGAGCAGTTCTTC
CASSPLGRTYNEQFF
>TRBJ1-5|TRBV19|NA
TGTGCCAGTAGGGGAAGGGACACTAATAGCAATCAGCCCCAGCATTTT
CASRGRDTNSNQPQHF
>TRBJ1-2|TRBV19|NA
TGTGCCAGTAGTCGCGGACAGAGCTATGGCTACACCTTC
CASSRGQSYGYTF